This TCR beta chain is drawn from a study of control samples from healthy donors and cancer patients. Only in-frame clones appear in the TCRdb table, and some are missing; sequencing was by immunoSEQ multiplex PCR. The table records about 110,000 clones, 75% to 90% of them present only once. This CDR3 is 13 amino acids long. The germline gives CDR1 SGHTA, CDR2 FQGNSA. Unmatched junction bases numbered 4, after V lost 5 bases and J lost 10 bases. This clone was counted only a few times. The J gene is TRBJ2-4, the V gene TRBV7-2; 11 positions agree with TRBD1. Input material: blood. This TCR derives from a woman aged 45-65 years in good health. This chain's CDR3 is CASSPGTGGIQYF. For the CDR3, the DNA is TGTGCCAGCAGCCCCGGGACAGGGGGAATTCAGTACTTC.